This T cell receptor (beta chain) was observed in a study of CD8+CD57+ T cells in acquired aplastic anemia. Study context: Sorted CD4+ and CD8+ cells gave a mean 3.2 ug DNA, range about 0.19 to 27.4 ug.

This CDR3 is built from 15 residues. V gave up 2 bases and J gave up 3 bases, with 13 bases separating them. CDR1 and CDR2 from the germline V gene are MGHDK and SYGVNS. The template used for profiling TCR beta VDJ and CDR3 was genomic DNA. TCRdb called the reads again in MiXCR, with one record for every CDR3 protein. In the table there are around 180,000 distinct CDR3 sequences, approximately 52% of which are singletons. Study results and limitations: Researchers report that twenty-nine CD8+ CDR3 sequences appeared in both patients and controls. Patients and healthy controls showed no significant CD8+ Simpson's diversity difference.

Sequencing was done on patients that had shown CD8+CD57+ cell expansion by flow cytometry. Everyone among the patients had severe acquired aplastic anemia. There are a few counts of this clonotype. The antigen remains unidentified. This receptor was obtained from a human donor with aplastic anemia. The material sequenced was sorted CD4+, CD8+, or CD8+CD57+ T cells (not recorded which) from PBMCs. V and J are TRBV25-1 and TRBJ1-2, with D perhaps matching TRBD1 (6 bases). CDR3 DNA sequence: TGTGCCAGCAGTGAAATCGGGGGGCTCGACTATGGCTACACCTTC. Its translation: CASSEIGGLDYGYTF.